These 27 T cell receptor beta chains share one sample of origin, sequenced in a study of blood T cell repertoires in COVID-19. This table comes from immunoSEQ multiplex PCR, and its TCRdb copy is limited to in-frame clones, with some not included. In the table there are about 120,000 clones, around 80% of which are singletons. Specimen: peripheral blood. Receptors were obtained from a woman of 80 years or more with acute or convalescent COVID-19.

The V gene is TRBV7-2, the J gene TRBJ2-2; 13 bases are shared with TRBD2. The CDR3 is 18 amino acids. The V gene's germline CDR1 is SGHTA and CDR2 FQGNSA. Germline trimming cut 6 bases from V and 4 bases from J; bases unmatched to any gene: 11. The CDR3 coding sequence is TGTGCCAGCAGATTCTCACCGGGACTAGCGGGACCCACCGGGGAGCTGTTTTTT. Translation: CASRFSPGLAGPTGELFF.

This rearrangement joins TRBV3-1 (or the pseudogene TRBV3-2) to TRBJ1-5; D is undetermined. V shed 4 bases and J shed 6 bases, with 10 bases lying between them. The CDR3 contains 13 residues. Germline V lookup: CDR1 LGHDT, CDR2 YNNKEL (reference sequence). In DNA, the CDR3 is TGTGCCAGCAGCCCCCCAGGAGGTCAGCCCCAGCATTTT. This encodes CASSPPGGQPQHF.

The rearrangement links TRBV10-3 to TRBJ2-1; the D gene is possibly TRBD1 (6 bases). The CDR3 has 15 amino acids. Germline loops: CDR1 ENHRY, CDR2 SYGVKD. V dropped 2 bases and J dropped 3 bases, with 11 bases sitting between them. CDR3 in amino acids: CAISEGTPYYNEQFF. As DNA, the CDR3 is TGTGCCATCAGTGAGGGGACACCTTACTACAATGAGCAGTTCTTC.

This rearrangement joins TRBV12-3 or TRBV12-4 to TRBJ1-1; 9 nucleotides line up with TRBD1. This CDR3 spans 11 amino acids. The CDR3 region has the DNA TGTGTGGACAGGGGGAACACTGAAGCTTTCTTT. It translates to CVDRGNTEAFF.

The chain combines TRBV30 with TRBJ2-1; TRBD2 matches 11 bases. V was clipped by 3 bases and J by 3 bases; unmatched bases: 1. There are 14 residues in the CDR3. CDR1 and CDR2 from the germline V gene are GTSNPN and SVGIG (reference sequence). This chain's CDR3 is CAWSGTSGYNEQFF. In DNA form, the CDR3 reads TGTGCCTGGAGCGGGACTAGCGGCTACAATGAGCAGTTCTTC. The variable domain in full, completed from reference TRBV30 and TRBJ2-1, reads SQTIHQWPATLVQPVGSPLSLECTVEGTSNPNLYWYRQAAGRGLQLLFYSVGIGQISSEVPQNLSASRPQDRQFILSSKKLLLSDSGFYLCAWSGTSGYNEQFFGPGTRLTVL.

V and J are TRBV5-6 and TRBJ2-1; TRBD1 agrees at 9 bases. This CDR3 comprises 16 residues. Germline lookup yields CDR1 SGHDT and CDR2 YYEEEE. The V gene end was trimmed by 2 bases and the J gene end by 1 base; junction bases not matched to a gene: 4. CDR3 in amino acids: CASSLRDRASYNEQFF. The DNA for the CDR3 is TGTGCCAGCAGCTTAAGGGACAGGGCTTCCTACAATGAGCAGTTCTTC.

The CDR3 bases are TGTGCCAGCGTAGACAGGGAGGCTTTCTTT. Its translation: CASVDREAFF. The chain links TRBV28 to TRBJ1-1, with 7 nucleotides matching TRBD1. Germline values: CDR1 MDHEN, CDR2 SYDVKM. This CDR3 has 10 amino acids. Trimming at V came to 8 bases and at J to 11 bases, leaving 5 bases not matched to a gene.

CDR3: CASGRGGTNEKLFF. The DNA for the CDR3 is TGTGCCAGCGGTAGAGGGGGCACTAATGAAAAACTGTTTTTT. The chain uses TRBV6-5 and TRBJ1-4; 7 positions agree with TRBD1. CDR1 and CDR2 (germline): MNHEY, SVGAGI. The CDR3 is made up of 14 amino acids. V lost 8 bases to trimming and J lost 2 bases; unmatched junction nucleotides: 5.

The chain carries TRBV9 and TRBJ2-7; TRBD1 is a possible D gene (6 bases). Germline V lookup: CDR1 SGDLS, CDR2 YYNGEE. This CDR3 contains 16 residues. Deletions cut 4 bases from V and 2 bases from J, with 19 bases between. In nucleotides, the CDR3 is TGTGCCAGCAGCCCTCCCCACAACTCAGGGGCCTACGAGCAGTACTTC. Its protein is CASSPPHNSGAYEQYF.

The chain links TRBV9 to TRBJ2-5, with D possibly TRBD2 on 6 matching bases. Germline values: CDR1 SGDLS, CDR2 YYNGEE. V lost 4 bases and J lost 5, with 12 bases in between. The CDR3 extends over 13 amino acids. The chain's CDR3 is CASSFGTSETQYF. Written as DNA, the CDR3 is TGTGCCAGCAGCTTCGGGACTTCGGAGACCCAGTACTTC. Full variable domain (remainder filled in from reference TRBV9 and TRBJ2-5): DSGVTQTPKHLITATGQRVTLRCSPRSGDLSVYWYQQSLDQGLQFLIQYYNGEERAKGNILERFSAQQFPDLHSELNLSSLELGDSALYFCASSFGTSETQYFGPGTRLLVL.

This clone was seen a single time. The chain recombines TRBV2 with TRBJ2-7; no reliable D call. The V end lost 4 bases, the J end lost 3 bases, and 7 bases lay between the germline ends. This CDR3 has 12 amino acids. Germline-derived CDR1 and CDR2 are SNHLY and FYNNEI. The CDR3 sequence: CASSVQDYEQYF. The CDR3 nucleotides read TGTGCCAGCAGTGTCCAGGACTACGAGCAGTACTTC.

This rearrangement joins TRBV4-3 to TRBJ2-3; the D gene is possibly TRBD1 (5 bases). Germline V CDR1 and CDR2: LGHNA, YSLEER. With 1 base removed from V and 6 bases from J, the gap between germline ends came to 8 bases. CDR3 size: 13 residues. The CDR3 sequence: CASSQAAGDTQYF. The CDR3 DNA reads TGCGCCAGCAGCCAAGCGGCAGGGGATACGCAGTATTTT.

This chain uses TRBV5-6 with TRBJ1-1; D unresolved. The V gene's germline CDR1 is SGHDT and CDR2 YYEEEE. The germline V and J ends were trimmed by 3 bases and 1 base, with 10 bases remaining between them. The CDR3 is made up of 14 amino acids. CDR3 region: CASSYRPSNTEAFF. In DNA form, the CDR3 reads TGTGCCAGCAGCTACAGACCCTCGAACACTGAAGCTTTCTTT.

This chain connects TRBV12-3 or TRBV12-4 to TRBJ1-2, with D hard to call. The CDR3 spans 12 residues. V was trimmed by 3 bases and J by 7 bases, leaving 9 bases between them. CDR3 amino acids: CASSFRGTGYTF. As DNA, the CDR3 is TGTGCCAGCAGTTTTCGGGGAACTGGCTACACCTTC.

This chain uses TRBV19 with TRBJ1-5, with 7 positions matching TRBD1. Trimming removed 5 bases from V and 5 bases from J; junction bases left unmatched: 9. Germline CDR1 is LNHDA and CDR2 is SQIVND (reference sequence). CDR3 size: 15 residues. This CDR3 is CASSRLGDSDQPQHF. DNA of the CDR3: TGTGCCAGTAGTCGACTAGGGGACAGTGATCAGCCCCAGCATTTT.

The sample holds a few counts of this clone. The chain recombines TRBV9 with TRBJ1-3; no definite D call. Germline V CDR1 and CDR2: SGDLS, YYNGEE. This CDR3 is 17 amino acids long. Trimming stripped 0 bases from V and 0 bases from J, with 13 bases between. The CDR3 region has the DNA TGTGCCAGCAGCGTAGGTCCCGGACTACTCTCTGGAAACACCATATATTTT. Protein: CASSVGPGLLSGNTIYF.

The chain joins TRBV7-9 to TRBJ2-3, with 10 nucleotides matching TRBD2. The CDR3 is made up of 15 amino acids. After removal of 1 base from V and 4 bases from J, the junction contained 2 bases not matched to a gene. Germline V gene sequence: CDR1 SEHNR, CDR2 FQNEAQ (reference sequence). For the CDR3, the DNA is TGTGCCAGCAGCTTAGGGACTAGCGGTCCAGATACGCAGTATTTT. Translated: CASSLGTSGPDTQYF.

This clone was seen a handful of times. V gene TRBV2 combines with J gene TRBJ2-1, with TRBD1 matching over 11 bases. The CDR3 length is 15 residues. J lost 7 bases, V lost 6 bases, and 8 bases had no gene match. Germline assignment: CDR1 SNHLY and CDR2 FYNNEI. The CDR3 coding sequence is TGTGCCAGCAGGGCGGACAGGGGGCTAACAAATGAGCAGTTCTTC. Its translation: CASRADRGLTNEQFF. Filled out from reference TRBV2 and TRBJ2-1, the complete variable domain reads EPEVTQTPSHQVTQMGQEVILRCVPISNHLYFYWYRQILGQKVEFLVSFYNNEISEKSEIFDDQFSVERPDGSNFTLKIRSTKLEDSAMYFCASRADRGLTNEQFFGPGTRLTVL.

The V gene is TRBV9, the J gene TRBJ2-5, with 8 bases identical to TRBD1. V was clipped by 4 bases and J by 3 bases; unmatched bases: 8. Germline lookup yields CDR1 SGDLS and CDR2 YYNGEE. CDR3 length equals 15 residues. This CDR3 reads CASSSLGQGEETQYF. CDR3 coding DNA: TGTGCCAGCAGCTCCCTCGGACAGGGCGAAGAGACCCAGTACTTC.

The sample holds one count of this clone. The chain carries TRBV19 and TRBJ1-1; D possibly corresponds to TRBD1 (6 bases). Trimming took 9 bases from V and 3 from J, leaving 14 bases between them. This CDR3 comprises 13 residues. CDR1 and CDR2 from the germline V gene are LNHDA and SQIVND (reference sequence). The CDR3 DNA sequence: TGTGCCAGCGGAGACCAGGGGCACACTGAAGCTTTCTTT. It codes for CASGDQGHTEAFF. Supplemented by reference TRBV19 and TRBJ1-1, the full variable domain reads DGGITQSPKYLFRKEGQNVTLSCEQNLNHDAMYWYRQDPGQGLRLIYYSQIVNDFQKGDIAEGYSVSREKKESFPLTVTSAQKNPTAFYLCASGDQGHTEAFFGQGTRLTVV.

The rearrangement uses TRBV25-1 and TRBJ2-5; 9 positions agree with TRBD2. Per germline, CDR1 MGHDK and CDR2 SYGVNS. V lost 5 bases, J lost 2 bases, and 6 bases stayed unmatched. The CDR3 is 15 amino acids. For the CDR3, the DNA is TGTGCCAGCAGTAAGTCAGCGGGAGGTCAAGAGACCCAGTACTTC. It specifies CASSKSAGGQETQYF.

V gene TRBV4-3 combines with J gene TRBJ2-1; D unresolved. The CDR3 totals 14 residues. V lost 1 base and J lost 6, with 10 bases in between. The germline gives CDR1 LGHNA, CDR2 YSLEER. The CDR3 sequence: CASSQARVSNEQFF. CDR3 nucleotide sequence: TGCGCCAGCAGCCAAGCCCGGGTGAGCAATGAGCAGTTCTTC.

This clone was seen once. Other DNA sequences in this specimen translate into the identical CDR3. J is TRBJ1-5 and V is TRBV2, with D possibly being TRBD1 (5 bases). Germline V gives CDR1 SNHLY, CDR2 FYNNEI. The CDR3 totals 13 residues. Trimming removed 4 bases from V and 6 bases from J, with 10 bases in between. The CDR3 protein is CASSVGGFQPQHF. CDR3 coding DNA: TGTGCCAGCAGTGTGGGGGGGTTTCAGCCCCAGCATTTT. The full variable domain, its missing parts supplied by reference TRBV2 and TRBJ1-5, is EPEVTQTPSHQVTQMGQEVILRCVPISNHLYFYWYRQILGQKVEFLVSFYNNEISEKSEIFDDQFSVERPDGSNFTLKIRSTKLEDSAMYFCASSVGGFQPQHFGDGTRLSIL.

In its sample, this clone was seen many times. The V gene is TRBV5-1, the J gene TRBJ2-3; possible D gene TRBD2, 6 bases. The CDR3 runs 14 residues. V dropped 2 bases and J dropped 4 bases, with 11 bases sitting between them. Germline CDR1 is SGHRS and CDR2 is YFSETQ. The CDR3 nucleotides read TGCGCCAGCAGCTTAGACGGGAGCGCAGATACGCAGTATTTT. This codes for CASSLDGSADTQYF.

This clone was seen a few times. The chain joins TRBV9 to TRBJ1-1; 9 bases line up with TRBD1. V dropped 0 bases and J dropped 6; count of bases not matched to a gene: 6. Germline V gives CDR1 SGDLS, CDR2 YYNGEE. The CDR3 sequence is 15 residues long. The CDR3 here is CASSVGPGTGSEAFF. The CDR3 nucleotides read TGTGCCAGCAGCGTAGGTCCCGGGACAGGGTCTGAAGCTTTCTTT.

The CDR3 region is CASSSEGQGIGQPQHF. The CDR3, as DNA: TGTGCCAGCAGCTCGGAGGGACAGGGAATCGGGCAGCCCCAGCATTTT. This sequence joins TRBV7-2 and TRBJ1-5; 9 bases align to TRBD1. With V trimmed by 4 bases and J by 7 bases, 11 bases remained unmatched. Germline loops: CDR1 SGHTA, CDR2 FQGNSA. The CDR3 sequence is 16 residues long.

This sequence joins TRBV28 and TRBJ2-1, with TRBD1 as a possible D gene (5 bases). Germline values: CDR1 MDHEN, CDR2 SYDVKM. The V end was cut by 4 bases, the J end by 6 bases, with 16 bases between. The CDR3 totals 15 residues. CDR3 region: CASSSPPGRGNEQFF. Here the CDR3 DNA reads TGTGCCAGCAGTTCGCCCCCAGGGCGAGGCAATGAGCAGTTCTTC.